This T cell receptor (beta chain) was sequenced for a study of radiotherapy plus CTLA-4 blockade in lung cancer. Study as a whole: In approximately 17% of patients, objective responses were seen; 30% to 35% had disease control.

This CDR3 contains 14 residues. The trim removed 4 bases at V and 10 bases at J, leaving 10 bases unmatched. CDR1 is MDHEN and CDR2 is SYDVKM in the germline V gene. Repertoires were generated with immunoSEQ multiplex PCR, while TCRdb's copy carries only in-frame clones and drops some. The top ten clones hold about 8.9% of a sample with roughly 59,000 clones, approximately 67% of them seen once. The sequence was obtained from a human donor with non-small cell lung cancer whose response to radiotherapy plus ipilimumab could not be evaluated. V and J are TRBV28 and TRBJ2-7, with TRBD1 matching 10 bases. This specimen consisted of peripheral blood, obtained from a patient treated with radiotherapy plus ipilimumab. The CDR3 spells CASSYYRQGARQYF. CDR3 coding DNA: TGTGCCAGCAGTTACTATCGACAGGGGGCTAGACAGTACTTC.